These T cell receptor beta chains were read from a single sample in a study of response to subunit inactivated influenza vaccine. TCRdb fed the RT-PCR reads into MiXCR, producing one record per CDR3 protein. Among more than 400,000 distinct CDR3 sequences, roughly 11% were seen once, and the ten largest hold about an eighth. The source material was PBMCs from blood, sampled 45 days after vaccination. All receptors come from a middle-aged man who received an inactivated influenza vaccine. The CDR3 runs from the conserved cysteine through the conserved F or W. D genes are given only for firm matches. Clone size appears in some rows only: once, few, many, or a class for an expanded clone.

- TRBD1 TRBJ2-5 TRBV5-5 CASSIGTVQETQYF TGTGCCAGCAGCATTGGGACAGTTCAAGAGACCCAGTACTTC
- - TRBJ2-7 TRBV7-9 CASSFLSHEQYF TGTGCCAGCAGCTTCTTAAGTCACGAGCAGTACTTC
- - TRBJ1-1 TRBV6-5 CASSYVRANTEAFF TGTGCCAGCAGTTACGTCAGGGCGAACACTGAAGCTTTCTTT
- - TRBJ2-5 TRBV11-2 CASSFGIGEYF TGTGCCAGCAGCTTTGGGATAGGGGAGTACTTC
- TRBD2 TRBJ2-7 TRBV27 CASSSRTSGRFSTSYEQYF TGTGCCAGCAGTTCCCGGACTAGCGGGAGGTTCAGTACCTCCTACGAGCAGTACTTC
once TRBD1 TRBJ1-2 TRBV4-3 CASSPRDRGPGYTF TGCGCCAGCAGCCCCCGGGACAGGGGGCCTGGCTACACCTTC
- - TRBJ2-1 TRBV11-3 CASSPSLGPYNEQFF TGTGCCAGCAGCCCCAGCCTTGGTCCCTACAATGAGCAGTTCTTC
- TRBD1 TRBJ1-5 TRBV28 CASRAGTGWNQPQHF TGTGCCAGCAGGGCCGGGACAGGATGGAATCAGCCCCAGCATTTT
many TRBD2 TRBJ2-7 TRBV20-1 CSARTQDSGRAHEQYF TGCAGTGCCCGGACGCAGGATAGCGGGAGGGCCCACGAGCAGTACTTC
- TRBD1 TRBJ2-7 TRBV10-3 CAVGTGSSYEQYF TGTGCCGTCGGGACAGGGAGCTCCTACGAGCAGTACTTC
many - TRBJ2-2 TRBV12-3/TRBV12-4 CASSLGQVNTGELFF TGTGCCAGCAGTTTGGGGCAGGTGAACACCGGGGAGCTGTTTTTT
- - TRBJ2-7 TRBV28 CASSTVQLRIDEQYF TGTGCCAGCAGCACAGTACAGCTTCGTATCGACGAGCAGTACTTC
- TRBD1 TRBJ2-1 TRBV28 CASSLWGTGSYNEQFF TGTGCCAGCAGTTTATGGGGGACAGGGTCCTACAATGAGCAGTTCTTC
many - TRBJ2-5 TRBV12-3/TRBV12-4 CASKLGLETQYF TGTGCCAGCAAGCTGGGGCTGGAGACCCAGTACTTC
- - TRBJ2-3 TRBV3-1 CASSPGPGGVTDTQYF TGTGCCAGCAGCCCGGGACCCGGCGGGGTAACAGATACGCAGTATTTT
few - TRBJ2-5 TRBV7-8 CASSPQHGTQYQETQYF TGTGCCAGCAGCCCCCAGCACGGGACACAATACCAAGAGACCCAGTACTTC
many TRBD1 TRBJ2-7 TRBV5-5 CASRTGQGAYEQYF TGTGCCAGCAGAACGGGACAGGGGGCTTACGAGCAGTACTTC
- TRBD2 TRBJ2-1 TRBV12-3/TRBV12-4 CASSSLAGGPTEQFF TGTGCCAGCAGTTCTTTAGCGGGGGGGCCGACTGAGCAGTTCTTC
- TRBD1 TRBJ1-3 TRBV29-1 CSAGDSENTIYF TGCAGCGCTGGGGACAGCGAAAACACCATATATTTT
- - TRBJ1-5 TRBV20-1 CSARDEVLGIRQPQHF TGCAGTGCTAGAGATGAGGTTTTGGGGATACGACAGCCCCAGCATTTT
- - TRBJ2-1 TRBV20-1 CSGQRGRSTNEQFF TGCAGTGGCCAGAGAGGGAGAAGCACAAATGAGCAGTTCTTC
few TRBD2 TRBJ2-2 TRBV10-3 CAARASGRANTGELFF TGTGCCGCCCGGGCTAGCGGGAGGGCGAACACCGGGGAGCTGTTTTTT
many TRBD2 TRBJ2-5 TRBV6-1 CASSPRGGGETQYF TGTGCCAGCAGCCCTCGTGGGGGAGGGGAGACCCAGTACTTC
many - TRBJ2-1 TRBV10-3 CAIRGEVRNEQFF TGTGCCATCAGGGGAGAGGTCAGGAATGAGCAGTTCTTC
- - TRBJ1-1 TRBV18 CASSPAQSLSKNTEAFF TGTGCCAGCTCACCGGCCCAGTCGCTTTCCAAGAACACTGAAGCTTTCTTT
- - TRBJ2-2 TRBV12-3/TRBV12-4 CASSLAPRLVLTGSSGELFF TGTGCCAGCAGTTTAGCCCCGCGTCTGGTTCTTACGGGGTCTAGCGGGGAGCTGTTTTTT
many TRBD2 TRBJ2-1 TRBV5-1 CASSPMYGGRFPEQFF TGCGCCAGCAGCCCCATGTACGGCGGGAGATTTCCTGAGCAGTTCTTC
- - TRBJ1-1 TRBV7-8 CASSLELRATEAFF TGTGCCAGCAGCTTAGAACTCAGGGCCACTGAAGCTTTCTTT